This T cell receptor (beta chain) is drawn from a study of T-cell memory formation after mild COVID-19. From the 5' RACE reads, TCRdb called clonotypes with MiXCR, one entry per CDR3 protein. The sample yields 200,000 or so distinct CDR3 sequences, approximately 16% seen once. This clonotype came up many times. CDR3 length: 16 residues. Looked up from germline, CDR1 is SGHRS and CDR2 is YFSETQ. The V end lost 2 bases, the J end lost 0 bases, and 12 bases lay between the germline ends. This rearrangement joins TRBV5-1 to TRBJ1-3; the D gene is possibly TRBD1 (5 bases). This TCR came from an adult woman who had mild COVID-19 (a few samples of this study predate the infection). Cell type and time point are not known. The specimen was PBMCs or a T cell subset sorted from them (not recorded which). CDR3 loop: CASSFGGSSSGNTIYF. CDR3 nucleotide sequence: TGCGCCAGCAGCTTCGGGGGATCCTCCTCTGGAAACACCATATATTTT.